This entry lists 11 T cell receptor beta chains sequenced from one sample in a study of cytomegalovirus exposure and HLA in healthy donors. Sequenced by immunoSEQ multiplex PCR; TCRdb stores in-frame clones only, minus some. The sample gives roughly 250,000 clones, nearly 90% of which show up once; 0.37% is in the top ten. Sequencing was performed on PBMCs. The receptors come from a young woman in good health and CMV-seronegative.

The V gene is TRBV18, the J gene TRBJ1-1; D possibly corresponds to TRBD1 (5 bases). CDR1 KGHSH and CDR2 LQKENI come from the germline V gene. This CDR3 comprises 15 residues. The V gene lost 3 bases and the J gene lost 8 bases, with 19 bases spanning the gap. The CDR3 nucleotides are TGTGCCAGCTCACCCCAAGAACGGGGGACGGGAGAAGCTTTCTTT. Its protein is CASSPQERGTGEAFF.

The V call is TRBV20-1, the J call TRBJ1-1; weak D call: TRBD1 (6 bases). CDR3 size: 11 residues. Trimming shortened V by 7 bases and J by 11 bases, and 17 bases separated the two germline ends. CDR1 and CDR2 from the germline V gene are DFQATT and SNEGSKA (reference sequence). Here the CDR3 DNA reads TGCAGTGTCCAGACAGGAAGGATGGCTTTCTTT. It translates to CSVQTGRMAFF.

This sequence joins TRBV19 and TRBJ1-2; D call uncertain. CDR1 and CDR2 (germline): LNHDA, SQIVND (reference sequence). The length of the CDR3 is 15 residues. V was trimmed by 0 bases and J by 5 bases, leaving 13 bases between them. This CDR3 reads CASSIDLVGPYGYTF. As DNA, the CDR3 is TGTGCCAGTAGTATAGATCTGGTTGGGCCATATGGCTACACCTTC.

The count of this clone is one. The rearrangement joins TRBV15 to TRBJ1-4, with unresolved D. Germline V CDR1 and CDR2: LNHNV, YYDKDF (reference sequence). This CDR3 region has 15 residues. Trimming removed 0 bases from V and 8 bases from J, with 13 bases in between. The CDR3 DNA reads TGTGCCACCAGCAGAGAAGACAACCTCAAAGAAAAACTGTTTTTT. Translating gives CATSREDNLKEKLFF. Together with reference TRBV15 and TRBJ1-4, the CDR3 gives the full variable domain: DAMVIQNPRYQVTQFGKPVTLSCSQTLNHNVMYWYQQKSSQAPKLLFHYYDKDFNNEADTPDNFQSRRPNTSFCFLDIRSPGLGDTAMYLCATSREDNLKEKLFFGSGTQLSVL.

The chain joins TRBV18 to TRBJ1-5; perhaps TRBD1 as D (5 bases). CDR3 size: 15 residues. The ends were cut back, 5 bases at V and 1 base at J, with 12 bases in the middle. Germline V gives CDR1 KGHSH, CDR2 LQKENI. CDR3 protein: CASSEIRVSNQPQHF. For the CDR3, the DNA is TGTGCCAGCTCAGAAATCAGGGTAAGCAATCAGCCCCAGCATTTT.

The J gene is TRBJ1-4, the V gene TRBV2; 7 bases match TRBD1. J lost 6 bases, V lost 8 bases, and 3 bases had no gene match. The CDR3 is 12 residues long. Germline V gene lookup returns CDR1 SNHLY and CDR2 FYNNEI. The CDR3 DNA reads TGTGCCAGCCTCGACAGGGATGAAAAACTGTTTTTT. This encodes CASLDRDEKLFF.

The genes are TRBV19 and TRBJ2-7, with D uncertain. This CDR3 is built from 15 residues. V gave up 3 bases and J gave up 3 bases, with 15 bases separating them. CDR1 and CDR2 (germline): LNHDA, SQIVND (reference sequence). In nucleotides, the CDR3 is TGTGCCAGTAGTATCGAGTGGGCAGGTAGCTACGAGCAGTACTTC. It codes for CASSIEWAGSYEQYF.

CDR3 amino acids: CASSLALIGGFIKETQYF. CDR3 nucleotide sequence: TGTGCCAGCAGCTTAGCTTTGATAGGGGGCTTCATCAAAGAGACCCAGTACTTC. The chain links TRBV7-8 to TRBJ2-5, with 7 bases matching TRBD1. Germline V gene lookup returns CDR1 SGHVS and CDR2 FQNEAQ. Trimming cost V 0 bases and J 3 bases; bases outside gene matches: 13. The CDR3 is made up of 18 amino acids.

The chain carries TRBV5-1 and TRBJ1-3, with TRBD1 matching 7 bases. The germline CDR1 and CDR2 sequences are SGHRS and YFSETQ. After removal of 1 base from V and 4 bases from J, the junction contained 5 bases not matched to a gene. CDR3 length: 15 amino acids. In nucleotides, the CDR3 is TGCGCCAGCAGCTTGCAAGGGGGCGGCGGAAACACCATATATTTT. This encodes CASSLQGGGGNTIYF. Filled out from reference TRBV5-1 and TRBJ1-3, the complete variable domain reads KAGVTQTPRYLIKTRGQQVTLSCSPISGHRSVSWYQQTPGQGLQFLFEYFSETQRNKGNFPGRFSGRQFSNSRSEMNVSTLELGDSALYLCASSLQGGGGNTIYFGEGSWLTVV.

The rearrangement uses TRBV19 and TRBJ1-4; 7 nucleotides match TRBD1. The length of the CDR3 is 15 residues. The germline V gene has CDR1 LNHDA and CDR2 SQIVND (reference sequence). V lost 5 bases, J lost 0 bases, and 3 bases stayed unmatched. DNA of the CDR3: TGTGCCAGTAGTCGACAGGGAACAACTAATGAAAAACTGTTTTTT. Its protein product is CASSRQGTTNEKLFF.

J is TRBJ1-1 and V is TRBV23-1; D is uncertain. TRBV23-1 is sorted into the ORF group, with uncertain function. This CDR3 contains 14 residues. With 1 base removed from V and 6 bases from J, the gap between germline ends came to 12 bases. The CDR3 here is CASSQCGLGAEAFF. CDR3 sequence (DNA): TGCGCCAGCAGTCAATGCGGGCTGGGCGCTGAAGCTTTCTTT.